This T cell receptor beta chain is from a study of cytomegalovirus exposure and HLA in healthy donors. There are a few counts of this clone. The study ran its PCR with 60 Vbeta and 13 Jbeta primers. Sequencing was performed with immunoSEQ multiplex PCR; in TCRdb, only in-frame clones are kept and a portion is missing. The sample records 99,000 or so clones, over 9.5% being singletons. Germline V gene data show CDR1 as SGHDN and CDR2 as FVKESK. V lost 2 bases and J 13 bases, leaving 14 bases between the germline ends. The CDR3 runs to 13 residues. The V call is TRBV14, the J call TRBJ2-2, with D possibly matching TRBD1 (5 bases). The source is a man aged 40-50 years in good health and CMV-seropositive. Sequenced material: PBMCs. The DNA for the CDR3 is TGTGCCAGCAGCCAATTGGACGGCCAGGGGCTGTTTTTT. This sequence encodes CASSQLDGQGLFF.